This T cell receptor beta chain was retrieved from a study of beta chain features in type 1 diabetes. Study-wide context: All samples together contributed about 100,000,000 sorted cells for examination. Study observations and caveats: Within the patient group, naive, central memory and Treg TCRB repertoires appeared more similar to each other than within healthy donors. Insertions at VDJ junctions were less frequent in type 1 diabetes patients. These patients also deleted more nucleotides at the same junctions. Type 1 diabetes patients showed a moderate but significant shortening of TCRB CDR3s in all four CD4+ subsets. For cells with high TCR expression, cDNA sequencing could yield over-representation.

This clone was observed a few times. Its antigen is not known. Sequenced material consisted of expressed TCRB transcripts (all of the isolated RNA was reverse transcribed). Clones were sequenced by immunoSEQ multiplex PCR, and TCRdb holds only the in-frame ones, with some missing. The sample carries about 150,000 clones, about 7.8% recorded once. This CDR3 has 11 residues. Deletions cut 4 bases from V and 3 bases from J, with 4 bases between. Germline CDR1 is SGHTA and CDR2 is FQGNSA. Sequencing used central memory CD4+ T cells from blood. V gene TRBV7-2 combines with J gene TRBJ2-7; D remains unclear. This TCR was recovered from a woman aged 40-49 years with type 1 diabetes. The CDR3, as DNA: TGTGCCAGCAGCTCTCTCTACGAGCAGTACTTC. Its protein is CASSSLYEQYF.